This entry lists 31 T cell receptor beta chains sequenced from one sample in a study of cytomegalovirus exposure and HLA in healthy donors. PCR used 60 Vbeta primers and 13 Jbeta primers. TCRdb's table, derived via immunoSEQ multiplex PCR, lists solely in-frame clones and lacks some. Of approximately 160,000 clones in the sample, around 79% were seen once. Specimen: PBMCs. The receptors shown here come from a male donor in good health and CMV-seropositive.

CDR3 sequence: CASSQGDGINSGNTIYF. The CDR3 DNA is TGCGCCAGCAGTCAGGGGGACGGAATTAACTCTGGAAACACCATATATTTT. V gene TRBV4-1 combines with J gene TRBJ1-3; 7 nucleotides line up with TRBD1. The J segment lost 0 bases and the V segment lost 6 bases, leaving 11 bases of the junction unmatched. Germline lookup yields CDR1 MGHRA and CDR2 YSYEKL. CDR3 size: 17 residues.

This clone was detected only a few times. The V gene is TRBV6-1, the J gene TRBJ2-7; D remains unclear. Trimming cost V 4 bases and J 1 base, with 8 bases left between them. Germline assignment: CDR1 MNHNS and CDR2 SASEGT. The CDR3 loop spans 13 amino acids. CDR3 region: CASSVAASYEQYF. DNA for the CDR3: TGTGCCAGCAGTGTGGCAGCGTCCTACGAGCAGTACTTC.

For the CDR3, the DNA is TGTGCCAGCAGTTCCGCGCTAGCGGCGTCCTACGAGCAGTACTTC. Translated, it gives CASSSALAASYEQYF. V usage is TRBV27 and J usage is TRBJ2-7; 7 bases line up with TRBD2. With 4 bases clipped from V and 1 base from J, the junction kept 7 bases outside the gene matches. The CDR3 totals 15 residues. Looked up from germline, CDR1 is MNHEY and CDR2 is SMNVEV (reference sequence).

The chain combines TRBV5-6 with TRBJ1-2; no reliable D call. The CDR3 has 12 amino acids. The germline V gene encodes CDR1 SGHDT and CDR2 YYEEEE. V lost 4 bases and J 1 base, leaving 5 bases between the germline ends. The chain's CDR3 is CASSPNNYGYTF. The CDR3 coding sequence is TGTGCCAGCAGCCCTAATAACTATGGCTACACCTTC.

This rearrangement joins TRBV27 to TRBJ2-1; no firm D call. This CDR3 has 13 amino acids. CDR1 MNHEY and CDR2 SMNVEV come from the germline V gene (reference sequence). Trimming left V 3 bases short and J 2 bases short, with 5 bases between. This CDR3 reads CASSFSAYNEQFF. In DNA form, the CDR3 reads TGTGCCAGCAGTTTCTCAGCCTACAATGAGCAGTTCTTC.

The V gene is TRBV11-2, the J gene TRBJ1-3; no clear D gene. This CDR3 is built from 14 residues. Trimming took 8 bases from V and 3 from J, leaving 14 bases between them. Germline V lookup: CDR1 SGHAT, CDR2 FQNNGV. The CDR3 DNA sequence: TGTGCCAGCTCGGGGTTATCGGGTGGAAACACCATATATTTT. The encoded protein is CASSGLSGGNTIYF.

The chain uses TRBV28 and TRBJ2-1; possible D gene TRBD2, 5 bases. CDR1 and CDR2 (germline): MDHEN, SYDVKM. The CDR3 spans 12 residues. V shed 5 bases and J shed 11 bases, with 13 bases lying between them. CDR3 protein: CASSPGGSQQFF. Here the CDR3 DNA reads TGTGCCAGCAGTCCTGGAGGTAGCCAGCAGTTCTTC.

The genes are TRBV2 and TRBJ2-7; weak D call: TRBD2 (5 bases). The CDR3 is 12 amino acids. Germline V gene data show CDR1 as SNHLY and CDR2 as FYNNEI. The V end lost 11 bases, the J end lost 6 bases, and 17 bases lay between the germline ends. The CDR3 coding sequence is TGTGCCGGTAGGGCCGGGAAACTCGAGCAGTACTTC. It specifies CAGRAGKLEQYF.

The gene calls are TRBV4-2 and TRBJ2-1; 9 positions match TRBD1. The germline V gene encodes CDR1 LGHNA and CDR2 YNFKEQ. The V segment lost 5 bases and the J segment 6 bases; nucleotides outside the gene matches: 11. This CDR3 comprises 16 residues. In DNA, the CDR3 is TGTGCCAGCAGCACAACCGGGACAGGGATGTCCAATGAGCAGTTCTTC. Its protein product is CASSTTGTGMSNEQFF.

Only one count was recorded for this clone. The chain employs TRBV7-9 and TRBJ2-1, with 10 bases matching TRBD2. The trim removed 7 bases at V and 8 bases at J, leaving 11 bases unmatched. The CDR3 has 15 residues. Germline CDR1 reads SEHNR; CDR2 reads FQNEAQ (reference sequence). CDR3 sequence (DNA): TGTGCCAGCATCCCTTTAAGCGGGGGGGCCCATGAGCAGTTCTTC. This sequence encodes CASIPLSGGAHEQFF.

The rearrangement links TRBV30 to TRBJ1-2; a possible D gene is TRBD1 (6 bases). The CDR3 contains 11 residues. Germline CDR1 and CDR2: GTSNPN and SVGIG (reference sequence). The V end lost 3 bases, the J end lost 7 bases, and 9 bases lay between the germline ends. Written as DNA, the CDR3 is TGTGCCTGGAGCGAAGGGGGTGGCTACACCTTC. Residues: CAWSEGGGYTF.

The chain carries TRBV7-9 and TRBJ2-1; TRBD2 matches 8 bases. Germline V gene lookup returns CDR1 SEHNR and CDR2 FQNEAQ (reference sequence). V dropped 2 bases and J dropped 9; count of bases not matched to a gene: 3. The CDR3 loop spans 13 amino acids. CDR3 sequence reads: CASSLSSGSEQFF. The DNA for the CDR3 is TGTGCCAGCAGCTTATCGAGCGGGAGTGAGCAGTTCTTC.

In regard to this clone: The same CDR3 arises from other DNA sequences in this sample as well. The J gene is TRBJ1-2, the V gene TRBV6-5; TRBD1 matches at 11 bases. V lost 4 bases to trimming and J lost 5 bases; unmatched junction nucleotides: 6. From germline, CDR1 is MNHEY and CDR2 SVGAGI. This CDR3 spans 15 amino acids. The CDR3 region has the DNA TGTGCCAGCAGTTCGCCGGGACAGGGGGGGTATGGCTACACCTTC. Protein: CASSSPGQGGYGYTF.

The chain couples TRBV12-5 to TRBJ2-2, with D perhaps TRBD2 (6 bases). CDR1 and CDR2 (germline): LGHNT, FRNRAP. CDR3 length: 15 residues. V lost 1 base, J lost 7 bases, and 13 bases lay in between. The CDR3 sequence is CASGLGQRVLGELFF. Here the CDR3 DNA reads TGTGCTAGTGGTTTGGGACAGCGGGTTCTCGGGGAGCTGTTTTTT. The full variable domain, its missing parts supplied by reference TRBV12-5 and TRBJ2-2, is DARVTQTPRHKVTEMGQEVTMRCQPILGHNTVFWYRQTMMQGLELLAYFRNRAPLDDSGMPKDRFSAEMPDATLATLKIQPSEPRDSAVYFCASGLGQRVLGELFFGEGSRLTVL.

The chain has TRBV11-2 and TRBJ1-3; TRBD1 is a possible D gene (6 bases). Germline V lookup: CDR1 SGHAT, CDR2 FQNNGV. Trimming removed 3 bases at V and 4 bases at J, with 10 bases between. CDR3 size: 14 residues. CDR3 nucleotide sequence: TGTGCCAGCAGCTTCGGACAGTCGGGAAACACCATATATTTT. Its translation is CASSFGQSGNTIYF.

V is TRBV11-2 and J is TRBJ1-4, with D possibly being TRBD1 (6 bases). Trimming removed 8 bases from V and 8 bases from J, with 21 bases in between. The CDR3 contains 15 residues. Germline CDR1 SGHAT, CDR2 FQNNGV. The CDR3 bases are TGTGCCAGCGAAAAAGGCGACAGGCCGGGAGAAAAACTGTTTTTT. Translation: CASEKGDRPGEKLFF. Supplemented by reference TRBV11-2 and TRBJ1-4, the full variable domain reads EAGVAQSPRYKIIEKRQSVAFWCNPISGHATLYWYQQILGQGPKLLIQFQNNGVVDDSQLPKDRFSAERLKGVDSTLKIQPAKLEDSAVYLCASEKGDRPGEKLFFGSGTQLSVL.

The chain recombines TRBV19 with TRBJ1-5; 8 bases are shared with TRBD1. V trimming: 4 bases; J trimming: 7 bases; junction bases outside the gene matches: 6. Looked up from germline, CDR1 is LNHDA and CDR2 is SQIVND (reference sequence). This CDR3 has 14 amino acids. DNA for the CDR3: TGTGCCAGTAGTAAAGAGGACAGGGACCAGCCCCAGCATTTT. Amino acids: CASSKEDRDQPQHF.

This clone appeared once. The chain employs TRBV7-8 and TRBJ2-1; 7 bases map to TRBD1. This CDR3 spans 14 amino acids. CDR1 is SGHVS and CDR2 is FQNEAQ in the germline V gene. With V trimmed by 2 bases and J by 3 bases, 1 base remained unmatched. In DNA form, the CDR3 reads TGTGCCAGCAGCTTAAGGACAGGCTACAATGAGCAGTTCTTC. Residues: CASSLRTGYNEQFF.

This clone was seen many times. This rearrangement joins TRBV18 to TRBJ2-7; unclear D gene. This CDR3 is built from 12 residues. CDR1 KGHSH and CDR2 LQKENI come from the germline V gene. Between the trimmed V and J ends, which lost 10 bases and 0 bases, there was a span of 10 bases. DNA for the CDR3: TGTGCCACCCATGGCAGCTCCTACGAGCAGTACTTC. It specifies CATHGSSYEQYF.

The V gene is TRBV30, the J gene TRBJ2-1; maybe TRBD2 (6 bases). Germline loops: CDR1 GTSNPN, CDR2 SVGIG (reference sequence). The CDR3 extends over 14 amino acids. V was shortened by 4 bases and J by 0 bases, with 10 bases between the two germline ends. CDR3 protein: CAWNRGVSYNEQFF. The CDR3 DNA is TGTGCCTGGAATCGCGGGGTCTCCTACAATGAGCAGTTCTTC.

The rearrangement uses TRBV20-1 and TRBJ1-1, with D unclear. The CDR3 consists of 11 residues. Germline assignment: CDR1 DFQATT and CDR2 SNEGSKA (reference sequence). Trimming stripped 2 bases from V and 5 bases from J, with 6 bases between. The CDR3 DNA reads as TGCAGTGCTAGACCTTATACTGAAGCTTTCTTT. It specifies CSARPYTEAFF.

V usage is TRBV6-5 and J usage is TRBJ1-2, with D uncertain. Germline CDR1 is MNHEY and CDR2 is SVGAGI. V lost 5 bases to trimming and J lost 8 bases, with 12 bases between them. CDR3 length: 12 amino acids. The CDR3 sequence: CASSEAHLGYTF. CDR3 coding DNA: TGTGCCAGCAGTGAAGCGCACCTCGGCTACACCTTC.

The J gene is TRBJ2-5, the V gene TRBV29-1, with D maybe TRBD2 (6 bases). Trimming left V 4 bases short and J 4 bases short, with 7 bases between. Germline-derived CDR1 and CDR2 are SQVTM and ANQGSEA. CDR3 length: 11 amino acids. The CDR3: CSVGRGETQYF. The CDR3 DNA reads TGCAGCGTTGGGAGGGGAGAGACCCAGTACTTC. The full variable domain, rest sourced from reference TRBV29-1 and TRBJ2-5, is SAVISQKPSRDICQRGTSLTIQCQVDSQVTMMFWYRQQPGQSLTLIATANQGSEATYESGFVIDKFPISRPNLTFSTLTVSNMSPEDSSIYLCSVGRGETQYFGPGTRLLVL.

This clone was found once. The chain employs TRBV19 and TRBJ1-1; weak D call: TRBD1 (5 bases). From germline, CDR1 is LNHDA and CDR2 SQIVND (reference sequence). The CDR3 spans 11 residues. The V end lost 7 bases, the J end lost 10 bases, and 13 bases lay between the germline ends. The CDR3 bases are TGTGCCAGTACCGAGGGGCGGGGAGCTTTCTTT. Translating gives CASTEGRGAFF.

The rearrangement uses TRBV27 and TRBJ1-3, with D perhaps TRBD1 (6 bases). Germline CDR1 MNHEY, CDR2 SMNVEV (reference sequence). V dropped 6 bases and J dropped 0 bases, with 15 bases sitting between them. This CDR3 has 16 residues. The CDR3 sequence: CASRIDRPPSGNTIYF. CDR3 nucleotide sequence: TGTGCCAGCAGGATTGACAGGCCCCCCTCTGGAAACACCATATATTTT.

The chain joins TRBV6-1 to TRBJ1-6, with no clear D. Germline V gene sequence: CDR1 MNHNS, CDR2 SASEGT. The V and J ends lost 2 bases and 7 bases respectively, with 12 bases between them. The CDR3 extends over 15 amino acids. The CDR3 DNA reads as TGTGCCAGCAGTGAATTGGGCAGTGGAAATTCACCCCTCCACTTT. Protein product: CASSELGSGNSPLHF.

The chain uses TRBV6-6 and TRBJ2-5; D is perhaps TRBD2 (5 bases). CDR1 is MNHNY and CDR2 is SVGAGI in the germline V gene (reference sequence). CDR3 length equals 15 residues. The V and J ends lost 0 bases and 1 base respectively, with 9 bases between them. As DNA, the CDR3 is TGTGCCAGCAGTTACTCGGGCGGGTCCCAAGAGACCCAGTACTTC. Protein: CASSYSGGSQETQYF.

J is TRBJ1-4 and V is TRBV5-4, with 10 bases aligning to TRBD1. The CDR3 sequence is 15 residues long. The V gene end was trimmed by 0 bases and the J gene end by 5 bases; junction bases not matched to a gene: 1. CDR1 SGHNT and CDR2 YYREEE come from the germline V gene (reference sequence). As DNA, the CDR3 is TGTGCCAGCAGCTTGGCGGGACAGGGGAATGAAAAACTGTTTTTT. Protein: CASSLAGQGNEKLFF.

The chain recombines TRBV7-9 with TRBJ2-3, with D hard to call. Trimming shortened V by 5 bases and J by 0 bases, and 9 bases separated the two germline ends. This CDR3 region has 14 residues. Germline V gene sequence: CDR1 SEHNR, CDR2 FQNEAQ (reference sequence). CDR3 nucleotide sequence: TGTGCCAGCAGCCCCCTGGCCAGCACAGATACGCAGTATTTT. This gives the protein CASSPLASTDTQYF.

This chain links TRBV9 with TRBJ2-5, with 9 bases lining up with TRBD2. V lost 7 bases, J lost 5 bases, and 9 bases stayed unmatched. Germline CDR1 reads SGDLS; CDR2 reads YYNGEE. The CDR3 length is 14 residues. CDR3 in DNA: TGTGCCAGCGGAAGCGGGGGGCCGGCGGAGACCCAGTACTTC. Its protein product is CASGSGGPAETQYF. The whole variable domain, remainder taken from reference TRBV9 and TRBJ2-5, is DSGVTQTPKHLITATGQRVTLRCSPRSGDLSVYWYQQSLDQGLQFLIQYYNGEERAKGNILERFSAQQFPDLHSELNLSSLELGDSALYFCASGSGGPAETQYFGPGTRLLVL.

The V call is TRBV5-5, the J call TRBJ1-5; 7 bases map to TRBD1. Germline trimming cut 5 bases from V and 1 base from J; bases unmatched to any gene: 3. In germline, CDR1 is SGHKS, CDR2 YYEKEE (reference sequence). This CDR3 spans 14 amino acids. CDR3 residues: CASSDRESNQPQHF. The CDR3 DNA sequence: TGTGCCAGCAGTGACAGGGAGAGCAATCAGCCCCAGCATTTT.